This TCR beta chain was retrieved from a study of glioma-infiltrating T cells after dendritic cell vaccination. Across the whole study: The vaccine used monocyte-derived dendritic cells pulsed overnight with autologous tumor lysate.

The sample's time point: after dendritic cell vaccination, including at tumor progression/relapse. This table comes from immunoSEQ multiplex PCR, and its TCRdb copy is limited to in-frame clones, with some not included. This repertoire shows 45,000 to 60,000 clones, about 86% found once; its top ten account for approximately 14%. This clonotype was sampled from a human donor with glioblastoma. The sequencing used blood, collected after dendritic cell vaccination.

Written as DNA, the CDR3 is TGTGCCAGCAGCCGGACAGGGCGAGAGACCCAGTACTTC. Protein: CASSRTGRETQYF. V usage is TRBV7-8 and J usage is TRBJ2-5; 8 bases are a match to TRBD1. This CDR3 spans 13 amino acids. Losses at the gene ends were 5 bases for V and 4 bases for J; bases not matched to a gene: 3. Germline V CDR1 and CDR2: SGHVS, FQNEAQ.